This T cell receptor (beta chain) comes out of a study of T cell clonotyping in hematopoietic cell transplantation. Per germline, CDR1 SGHVS and CDR2 FNYEAQ. V was cut by 1 base and J by 2 bases, with 9 bases left in between. The CDR3 spans 14 residues. Broader study findings: Pathologically expanded recipient clonotypes increased progressively from day 30 to day 180 as diversity fell. No sorting was done, leaving CD4 and CD8 contributions mixed.

Points on this clone: Its matching antigen is unknown.

The repertoire was sequenced with immunoSEQ multiplex PCR; TCRdb's copy has only in-frame clones and lacks some. Of 60,000 to 75,000 clones in the sample, 94% were seen once. The V and J genes are TRBV7-6 and TRBJ2-7; possible D gene TRBD2, 5 bases. Sample: peripheral blood mononuclear cells. This clonotype was obtained from a man in his forties or fifties in good health. Some clones in this sample may be carry-over from other donors' samples. The CDR3 DNA follows: TGTGCCAGCAGCTTAGACCCGGGAACCTACGAGCAGTACTTC. Translating gives CASSLDPGTYEQYF.